Detailed here is one TCR beta chain. The sample belongs to a study of blood T cell repertoires in COVID-19. The junction had 8 bases not matched to a gene; V was cut back by 7 bases and J by 5 bases. Germline CDR1 reads SNHLY; CDR2 reads FYNNEI. The CDR3 sequence is 16 residues long. This table comes from immunoSEQ multiplex PCR, and its TCRdb copy is limited to in-frame clones, with some not included. The data show 120,000 to 150,000 clones, roughly 80% seen once. The V call is TRBV2, the J call TRBJ2-3; TRBD2 matches at 14 bases. Sequences were obtained from peripheral blood. This receptor was obtained from a man between 50 and 59 years old with acute or convalescent COVID-19. CDR3 DNA: TGTGCCAGCACCGACCCGGGACTAGCGGGGGAAGATACGCAGTATTTT. It translates to CASTDPGLAGEDTQYF.